This T cell receptor beta chain appears in the sequencing data of a study of blood T cell repertoires in COVID-19. Original processing methods: By means of reference gene primer amplification, nucleated cell counts were estimated. Sequenced by immunoSEQ multiplex PCR; TCRdb stores in-frame clones only, minus some. The DNA gave D and trimming, while V, J and clone size come from that table. This sample has a few hundred thousand clones; 85% to 90% occur once, and the top ten carry approximately 9.3%. Symptom resolution, clearance, or two negative PCRs marked the recovered donors of Cohort 3. This clone has more than one count but fewer than ten. The material sequenced was PBMCs or T cells enriched from blood (not recorded which). The receptor comes from a woman aged 45-60 years who had recovered from COVID-19.

CDR3 sequence: CSVVGGSGYTF. DNA of the CDR3: TGCAGCGTTGTGGGGGGTAGTGGCTACACCTTC. The chain is built from TRBV29-1 and TRBJ1-2, with a tentative D call TRBD1 (5 bases). The CDR3 has 11 residues. Germline-derived CDR1 and CDR2 are SQVTM and ANQGSEA. Trimming cost V 4 bases and J 7 bases, with 10 bases left between them.